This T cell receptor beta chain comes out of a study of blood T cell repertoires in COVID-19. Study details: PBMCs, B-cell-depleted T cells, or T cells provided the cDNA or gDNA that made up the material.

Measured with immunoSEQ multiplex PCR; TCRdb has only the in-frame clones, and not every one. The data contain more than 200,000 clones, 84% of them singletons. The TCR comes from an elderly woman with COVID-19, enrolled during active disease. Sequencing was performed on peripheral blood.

CDR3 sequence: CASSQAGAGNTIYF. DNA of the CDR3: TGTGCCAGCAGCCAAGCCGGGGCTGGAAACACCATATATTTT. The gene calls are TRBV3-1 (or the pseudogene TRBV3-2) and TRBJ1-3; D remains unclear. Per germline, CDR1 LGHDT and CDR2 YNNKEL (reference sequence). Trimming took 1 base from V and 2 from J, leaving 6 bases between them. This CDR3 is 14 amino acids long.